Listed here are 11 T cell receptor beta chains from one sample, sequenced in a study of blood T cell repertoires in COVID-19. Using immunoSEQ multiplex PCR, the repertoire was profiled, and TCRdb retains in-frame clones only, with some absent. Of under 150,000 clones in the sample, 70% to 90% are singletons; the top ten hold approximately 1.2%. Sequencing was carried out using PBMCs or T cells enriched from blood (not recorded which). The receptors derive from a woman in her 30s with acute COVID-19.

The chain recombines TRBV3-1 (or the pseudogene TRBV3-2) with TRBJ2-7; D unresolved. Germline V gene lookup returns CDR1 LGHDT and CDR2 YNNKEL (reference sequence). Trimming took off 6 bases at V and 9 bases at J, with 12 bases between the two ends. The CDR3 is 11 residues long. CDR3 sequence: CASSASITQYF. The CDR3 region has the DNA TGTGCCAGCAGTGCGAGTATAACGCAGTACTTC.

This chain links TRBV2 with TRBJ1-2; D remains ambiguous. In germline, CDR1 is SNHLY, CDR2 FYNNEI. This CDR3 spans 13 amino acids. V was pared by 3 bases and J by 7 bases, with 12 bases between. CDR3 DNA sequence: TGTGCCAGCAGTGAGAACCCCTTCGGTGGCTACACCTTC. Translated, it gives CASSENPFGGYTF.

V and J are TRBV3-1 (or the pseudogene TRBV3-2) and TRBJ2-5; 11 positions match TRBD2. With V trimmed by 2 bases and J by 3 bases, 5 bases remained unmatched. CDR1 and CDR2 (germline): LGHDT, YNNKEL (reference sequence). The CDR3 contains 16 residues. The CDR3 spells CASSQPGLAEKETQYF. Here the CDR3 DNA reads TGTGCCAGCAGCCAACCGGGACTAGCGGAAAAAGAGACCCAGTACTTC.

The rearrangement uses TRBV10-3 and TRBJ2-1, with 8 bases fitting TRBD2. CDR1 and CDR2 from the germline V gene are ENHRY and SYGVKD. Trimming at V came to 10 bases and at J to 7 bases, leaving 15 bases not matched to a gene. The CDR3 is made up of 15 amino acids. The CDR3 reads CATGRERGPVNEQFF. In DNA, the CDR3 is TGTGCCACCGGGAGAGAGCGGGGGCCGGTGAATGAGCAGTTCTTC.

The table lists this clone with a count of one. The V gene is TRBV5-1, the J gene TRBJ1-2, with 10 nucleotides matching TRBD1. With V trimmed by 4 bases and J by 8 bases, 8 bases remained unmatched. This CDR3 has 14 amino acids. CDR1 and CDR2 (germline): SGHRS, YFSETQ. The CDR3 is CASSPTGTGDGYTF. For the CDR3, the DNA is TGCGCCAGCAGCCCCACCGGGACAGGGGACGGCTACACCTTC.

The rearrangement uses TRBV6-2 or TRBV6-3 and TRBJ2-3, with D perhaps TRBD2 (6 bases). The V end was cut by 5 bases, the J end by 0 bases, with 9 bases between. Germline CDR1 and CDR2: MNHEY and SVGEGT. The CDR3 has 14 residues. CDR3 residues: CASSTRGSTDTQYF. The CDR3 DNA reads as TGTGCCAGCAGTACGCGGGGTAGCACAGATACGCAGTATTTT.

This chain uses TRBV5-5 with TRBJ1-4, with D perhaps TRBD1 (5 bases). Germline assignment: CDR1 SGHKS and CDR2 YYEKEE (reference sequence). V was shortened by 1 base and J by 8 bases, with 15 bases between the two germline ends. This CDR3 comprises 15 residues. In DNA form, the CDR3 reads TGTGCCAGCAGCTTGCTGTGGGGGGGATACGAAAAACTGTTTTTT. Translating gives CASSLLWGGYEKLFF.

The chain employs TRBV28 and TRBJ2-5; TRBD1 matches at 10 bases. Per germline, CDR1 MDHEN and CDR2 SYDVKM. This CDR3 has 16 residues. Trimming took 5 bases from V and 6 from J; bases not matched to a gene: 12. CDR3 DNA sequence: TGTGCCAGCAGTCCTACCGGGACAGGGGACGAGAAGACCCAGTACTTC. Amino acid sequence: CASSPTGTGDEKTQYF.

V and J are TRBV28 and TRBJ1-5, with 7 bases matching TRBD1. Germline CDR1 and CDR2: MDHEN and SYDVKM. V lost 2 bases, J lost 5 bases, and 15 bases stayed unmatched. The CDR3 consists of 18 residues. CDR3 coding DNA: TGTGCCAGCAGTTTAATCCCGTGGGGGACAGCACAACATCAGCCCCAGCATTTT. Encoded protein: CASSLIPWGTAQHQPQHF.

This chain joins TRBV6-5 and TRBJ1-3; TRBD1 matches at 7 bases. The V and J ends lost 4 bases and 0 bases, in that order; junction bases with no gene match: 6. CDR1 is MNHEY and CDR2 is SVGAGI in the germline V gene. CDR3 length equals 16 residues. Here the CDR3 DNA reads TGTGCCAGCAGTTGGGGGACAGCCAGCTCTGGAAACACCATATATTTT. This translates into CASSWGTASSGNTIYF.

The chain links TRBV4-3 to TRBJ2-1; 8 bases line up with TRBD2. V shed 4 bases, J shed 5 bases, and the junction held 7 bases outside the gene matches. CDR1 and CDR2 from the germline V gene are LGHNA and YSLEER. The CDR3 totals 15 residues. CDR3 DNA: TGCGCCAGCAGCCGAATATTAGCGGGAAACAATGAGCAGTTCTTC. Translation gives CASSRILAGNNEQFF.